The TCR beta chain described here comes from a study of radiation and T cells in renal cell carcinoma. The CDR3 totals 14 residues. V lost 5 bases and J lost 2; bases outside the gene matches: 4. Germline V gene lookup returns CDR1 MNHNY and CDR2 SVGAGI (reference sequence). The time point was: baseline pretreatment blood. Described treatment: 15 Gy SBRT to primary tumor, nephrectomy 4 weeks later. This clone was picked up one time. Generated by immunoSEQ multiplex PCR, the TCRdb table keeps only in-frame clones and is missing some. The sample has some 120,000 clones; around 84% are singletons. The chain recombines TRBV6-6 with TRBJ2-3, with 7 bases lining up with TRBD1. This clonotype was sampled from a woman aged 55-75 years with renal cell carcinoma. The sample in question was blood, obtained from a patient whose treatment included radiotherapy and nephrectomy. As DNA, the CDR3 is TGTGCCAGCAGTACGACAGGGAACACAGATACGCAGTATTTT. This encodes CASSTTGNTDTQYF.